This T cell receptor (beta chain) was sequenced for a study of cytomegalovirus exposure and HLA in healthy donors. The germline V gene encodes CDR1 SGHTA and CDR2 FQGTGA. The CDR3 has 15 amino acids. The V gene end was trimmed by 5 bases and the J gene end by 4 bases; junction bases not matched to a gene: 5. The PCR was carried out with 60 Vbeta primers and 13 Jbeta primers. The table came from immunoSEQ multiplex PCR; TCRdb's copy has only in-frame clones and leaves some out. The table records 210,000 or so clones, 76% of them present only once. The sample taken for sequencing was PBMCs. The source of this sequence is a man between 18 and 29 years old in good health and CMV-seronegative. The chain carries TRBV7-3 and TRBJ2-6, with 7 nucleotides matching TRBD2. The CDR3: CASSRSGNGANVLTF. The CDR3, as DNA: TGTGCCAGCAGCCGAAGCGGGAACGGGGCCAACGTCCTGACTTTC.